Listed here are 25 T cell receptor beta chains from one sample, sequenced in a study of CXCR3-negative and CXCR3-positive naive CD8 T cells. Study observations and caveats: Hydrophobicity of TRB CDR3s was greater in CXCR3-positive naive cells than in CXCR3-negative naive cells.

Which antigens these TCRs recognize remains unknown. UMI-labeled 5' RACE yielded the TRB cDNA libraries. TCRdb re-called the 5' RACE reads and catalogs CDR3 proteins one per entry, DNA excluded. The sample holds 50,000 to 65,000 distinct CDR3 sequences. The sample taken for sequencing was naive CXCR3+ CD8+ T cells from blood. The subset was: CD45RO-CCR7+CD27+CD95- naive CD8+ T cells expressing CXCR3 (TNR3+). These receptors were obtained from a human donor in good health. Some clones in this sample may be carry-over from other donors' samples.

The chain uses TRBV27 and TRBJ2-1; TCRdb's D call, TRBD1, is unchecked because there is no DNA. This CDR3 comprises 14 residues. The germline V gene encodes CDR1 MNHEY and CDR2 SMNVEV (reference sequence). The CDR3 protein is CASSLSPGVNEQFF.

This chain connects TRBV4-1 to TRBJ2-7; TCRdb selects TRBD1, and the lack of DNA leaves this call unchecked. Looked up from germline, CDR1 is MGHRA and CDR2 is YSYEKL. The length of the CDR3 is 17 residues. The CDR3 is CASSQVGGTGETYEQYF.

The chain combines TRBV11-2 with TRBJ2-1; the TCRdb D gene call, TRBD1, has no DNA to confirm it. The CDR3 totals 12 residues. Germline CDR1 SGHAT, CDR2 FQNNGV. The CDR3 loop is CASRLGRREQFF. The variable domain in full, with the rest retrieved from reference TRBV11-2 and TRBJ2-1, is EAGVAQSPRYKIIEKRQSVAFWCNPISGHATLYWYQQILGQGPKLLIQFQNNGVVDDSQLPKDRFSAERLKGVDSTLKIQPAKLEDSAVYLCASRLGRREQFFGPGTRLTVL.

V is TRBV29-1 and J is TRBJ2-7; TCRdb indicates TRBD1, and absent DNA this call remains unverified. This CDR3 comprises 15 residues. The V gene's germline CDR1 is SQVTM and CDR2 ANQGSEA. The CDR3 reads CSVLGGTASSYEQYF.

By frequency, this clonotype is medium-sized (0.01 to 0.1%). The chain carries TRBV14 and TRBJ2-1; TCRdb gives TRBD1 as the D gene, but with no DNA this cannot be confirmed. The CDR3 contains 18 residues. Germline CDR1 is SGHDN and CDR2 is FVKESK. The CDR3 is CASSPYLSGTGSYNEQFF.

The V call is TRBV29-1, the J call TRBJ2-2. Germline values: CDR1 SQVTM, CDR2 ANQGSEA. This CDR3 has 13 amino acids. This chain's CDR3 is CSVPRPRTGELFF.

J is TRBJ2-1 and V is TRBV14; the TCRdb call, TRBD1, lacks DNA for checking. The length of the CDR3 is 16 residues. CDR1 is SGHDN, CDR2 FVKESK, per germline. The CDR3 here is CASSPRQGATLNEQFF.

The chain uses TRBV13 and TRBJ1-1. The CDR3 has 14 amino acids. Germline V CDR1 and CDR2: PRHDT, FYEKMQ (reference sequence). The CDR3 spells CASSLDQENTEAFF.

The rearrangement joins TRBV29-1 to TRBJ2-7; the D call of TRBD1 rests on TCRdb alone, since no DNA is present to check it. This CDR3 is 15 amino acids long. The germline CDR1 and CDR2 sequences are SQVTM and ANQGSEA. The CDR3 is CSVEQQGTESYEQYF.

The rearrangement joins TRBV5-1 to TRBJ2-1. CDR3 length equals 13 residues. CDR1 and CDR2 from the germline V gene are SGHRS and YFSETQ. This CDR3 reads CASSLELANEQFF.

The gene calls are TRBV9 and TRBJ2-7; TCRdb indicates TRBD1, and absent DNA this call remains unverified. This CDR3 has 15 residues. CDR1 and CDR2 (germline): SGDLS, YYNGEE. The CDR3 protein is CASSQSRDTSYEQYF.

The chain uses TRBV6-5 and TRBJ2-1; the TCRdb D gene call, TRBD2, has no DNA to confirm it. Germline V gene data show CDR1 as MNHEY and CDR2 as SVGAGI. CDR3 size: 11 residues. CDR3 region: CASSYSDEQFF.

The chain couples TRBV5-5 to TRBJ2-7. This CDR3 is 15 amino acids long. The germline gives CDR1 SGHKS, CDR2 YYEKEE (reference sequence). The CDR3 loop is CASSLQDPQSYEQYF.

The genes are TRBV13 and TRBJ2-7; with no DNA, the TCRdb D assignment of TRBD1 cannot be verified. Per germline, CDR1 PRHDT and CDR2 FYEKMQ (reference sequence). The CDR3 sequence is 14 residues long. The CDR3 region is CASSYLRDSYEQYF.

The rearrangement uses TRBV29-1 and TRBJ1-2; TCRdb lists TRBD1, though no DNA is available to test this call. CDR1 is SQVTM, CDR2 ANQGSEA, per germline. The CDR3 has 14 amino acids. The CDR3 protein is CSVEPIGEGYGYTF.

The rearrangement joins TRBV12-3 or TRBV12-4 to TRBJ2-1; with no DNA, the TCRdb D assignment of TRBD2 cannot be verified. The CDR3 extends over 16 amino acids. The chain's CDR3 is CASSFFSGGSYNEQFF.

The chain joins TRBV9 to TRBJ2-2; the D call from TCRdb, TRBD1, cannot be confirmed without DNA. Per the germline V gene, CDR1 is SGDLS and CDR2 is YYNGEE. CDR3 length: 15 residues. CDR3: CASSPPDKNTGELFF.

This sequence joins TRBV27 and TRBJ2-3; the D gene TCRdb calls, TRBD2, cannot be checked with no DNA. Germline lookup yields CDR1 MNHEY and CDR2 SMNVEV (reference sequence). The CDR3 contains 19 residues. CDR3 sequence: CASSAPPENRLYLADTQYF.

The V gene is TRBV6-2 or TRBV6-3, the J gene TRBJ1-1; the D gene TCRdb calls, TRBD1, cannot be checked with no DNA. Germline V gene data show CDR1 as MNHEY and CDR2 as SVGEGT. This CDR3 contains 14 residues. The CDR3 spells CASSFWGVNTEAFF.

The chain is built from TRBV7-9 and TRBJ2-1; lacking DNA, the TRBD1 call made by TCRdb goes unchecked. The germline CDR1 and CDR2 sequences are SEHNR and FQNEAQ (reference sequence). CDR3 length: 17 residues. CDR3 protein: CASSQRAGQGHYNEQFF.

This chain's CDR3 is CASSPTGPNTEAFF. The J gene is TRBJ1-1, the V gene TRBV7-3; TCRdb lists TRBD1, though no DNA is available to test this call. The length of the CDR3 is 14 residues. The germline V gene has CDR1 SGHTA and CDR2 FQGTGA.

The chain recombines TRBV27 with TRBJ2-3; the TRBD2 assignment by TCRdb is unverifiable without DNA. The CDR3 is 14 amino acids. Looked up from germline, CDR1 is MNHEY and CDR2 is SMNVEV (reference sequence). The CDR3 is CASRGLANTDTQYF.

V is TRBV4-3 and J is TRBJ1-2. The CDR3 contains 17 residues. Per germline, CDR1 LGHNA and CDR2 YSLEER. CDR3 protein: CASSQRIRGYDFDGYTF.

The V gene is TRBV7-3, the J gene TRBJ2-7; TCRdb calls TRBD1, which cannot be checked without DNA. Germline V gene lookup returns CDR1 SGHTA and CDR2 FQGTGA. The CDR3 consists of 14 residues. CDR3 region: CASSPTTGSYEQYF.

The J gene is TRBJ1-4, the V gene TRBV27; without DNA, the TCRdb call of TRBD1 cannot be checked. Germline lookup yields CDR1 MNHEY and CDR2 SMNVEV (reference sequence). The CDR3 spans 16 residues. The CDR3: CASSLSGAWGNEKLFF.